The clone carrying this T cell receptor beta chain was detected only a few times. Its specificity is not known. This record comes from a study of cytomegalovirus exposure and HLA in healthy donors. The wider study: Assignment to the Caucasian-associated ancestry cluster applied to around 82% of the roughly 400 genotyped donors.

The CDR3 has 16 amino acids. In germline, CDR1 is SGHVS, CDR2 FQNEAQ. Trimming took 1 base from V and 9 from J; bases not matched to a gene: 13. PCR was performed using 60 Vbeta and 13 Jbeta primers. In the source study's methods: Approximately 72 million unique TCR beta chains, some 9.9 million of them shared, were counted by a later analysis. Measured with immunoSEQ multiplex PCR; TCRdb has only the in-frame clones, and not every one. V and J calls and clone size are copied from that table; D and trimming were computed from the DNA. The sample shows approximately 110,000 clones, about two thirds of them seen only once. Study-level results: A later examination showed that TCR association rates differed by HLA locus, with DRB1 most and HLA-C fewest.

V gene TRBV7-8 combines with J gene TRBJ2-3; 7 bases are shared with TRBD2. The clonotype was recovered from a man aged 30 to 39 in good health and CMV-seropositive. What was sequenced was PBMCs. CDR3: CASSLELSGPRETQYF. Here the CDR3 DNA reads TGTGCCAGCAGCTTAGAACTTAGCGGGCCTAGGGAGACGCAGTATTTT.